The 12 T cell receptor beta chains listed next were all sequenced from one sample in a study of cytomegalovirus exposure and HLA in healthy donors. PCR involved 60 Vbeta and 13 Jbeta primers. TCRdb keeps only in-frame clones here, not all; method: immunoSEQ multiplex PCR. The sample carries fewer than 250,000 clones, around 90% recorded once. Sequencing used PBMCs. Source of these receptors: a boy aged 2-9 years in good health and CMV-seronegative.

The chain is built from TRBV4-2 and TRBJ2-2; TRBD2 aligns across 9 bases. The ends lost 2 bases at V and 0 bases at J; junction bases unmatched: 1. The CDR3 extends over 16 amino acids. CDR1 is LGHNA and CDR2 is YNFKEQ in the germline V gene. The CDR3 DNA is TGTGCCAGCAGCCAACTAGCGGGGCCGAACACCGGGGAGCTGTTTTTT. Translating gives CASSQLAGPNTGELFF.

The chain links TRBV2 to TRBJ1-2; D is undetermined. Trimming took 3 bases from V and 0 from J, leaving 14 bases between them. Germline CDR1 and CDR2: SNHLY and FYNNEI. The CDR3 contains 16 residues. CDR3 DNA sequence: TGTGCCAGCAGTGACCTACTTAGACACGCTAACTATGGCTACACCTTC. Protein sequence: CASSDLLRHANYGYTF.

Regarding this clone: The junction and the germline gene differ at one end; a read error may be behind it. The chain links TRBV6-5 to TRBJ2-2; 12 nucleotides agree with TRBD2. Germline V lookup: CDR1 MNHEY, CDR2 SVGAGI. The CDR3 loop spans 15 amino acids. In DNA, the CDR3 is TGTGCCAGCAGACCGAGACTAGCGGGAGCCGGGGAGCCGTTTTTT. Protein product: CASRPRLAGAGEPFF.

This chain uses TRBV11-3 with TRBJ2-6, with D perhaps TRBD2 (5 bases). The ends were cut back, 5 bases at V and 0 bases at J, with 8 bases in the middle. Germline V CDR1 and CDR2: SGHNT, YENEEA. This CDR3 has 15 amino acids. In DNA form, the CDR3 reads TGTGCCAGCAGCCCCCGGGGCTCTGGGGCCAACGTCCTGACTTTC. Translation: CASSPRGSGANVLTF.

The chain uses TRBV27 and TRBJ1-6; 12 bases are a match to TRBD1. The CDR3 is 19 residues long. V trimming: 4 bases; J trimming: 9 bases; junction bases outside the gene matches: 16. Germline V gene data show CDR1 as MNHEY and CDR2 as SMNVEV (reference sequence). The CDR3 DNA follows: TGTGCCAGCAGTTCCGCCCTAAACCGGGACAGGGGGCTGACTTCACCCCTCCACTTT. Protein sequence: CASSSALNRDRGLTSPLHF.

The chain has TRBV27 and TRBJ2-7, with 10 bases that match TRBD2. The germline V gene has CDR1 MNHEY and CDR2 SMNVEV (reference sequence). CDR3 length: 15 amino acids. The V segment lost 6 bases and the J segment 6 bases; nucleotides outside the gene matches: 11. The CDR3: CASRQSGGAFSEQYF. As DNA, the CDR3 is TGTGCCAGCAGACAAAGCGGGGGGGCCTTCTCCGAGCAGTACTTC.

The chain recombines TRBV7-2 with TRBJ2-1; 9 positions agree with TRBD1. CDR3 length: 16 residues. Germline V gene data show CDR1 as SGHTA and CDR2 as FQGNSA. V lost 5 bases, J lost 7 bases, and 12 bases stayed unmatched. The CDR3 nucleotides read TGTGCCAGCAGCATTGCCGGGACAGGGATAACGAATGAGCAGTTCTTC. As protein: CASSIAGTGITNEQFF.

V is TRBV28 and J is TRBJ2-5, with 10 bases identical to TRBD2. Near its end, the DNA agrees better with TRBJ2-7, so the J call may be wrong. From germline, CDR1 is MDHEN and CDR2 SYDVKM. This CDR3 spans 13 amino acids. The CDR3 reads CASRLAGNYEQYF. The CDR3 nucleotides are TGTGCCAGCAGACTAGCGGGGAACTACGAGCAGTACTTC.

The chain employs TRBV28 and TRBJ2-3; tentatively, D is TRBD1 (5 bases). The CDR3 is 15 amino acids. Germline values: CDR1 MDHEN, CDR2 SYDVKM. V lost 5 bases and J 4 bases, leaving 16 bases between the germline ends. This CDR3 is CASSPGQDLADTQYF. In nucleotides, the CDR3 is TGTGCCAGCAGTCCAGGGCAGGATTTAGCAGATACGCAGTATTTT.

This chain uses TRBV5-6 with TRBJ2-1, with 7 bases aligning to TRBD2. The CDR3 covers 15 residues. Germline CDR1 is SGHDT and CDR2 is YYEEEE. The junction had 11 bases not matched to a gene; V was cut back by 3 bases and J by 8 bases. The CDR3 region has the DNA TGTGCCAGCAGCTCGTTTCTATGGGAGGGCGATGAGCAGTTCTTC. Its protein product is CASSSFLWEGDEQFF.

The V and J genes are TRBV28 and TRBJ1-5, with 9 bases that match TRBD1. The CDR3 has 17 amino acids. Trimming removed 1 base from V and 3 bases from J; junction bases left unmatched: 7. Looked up from germline, CDR1 is MDHEN and CDR2 is SYDVKM. CDR3 amino acids: CASSLLQGAGYNQPQHF. CDR3 DNA sequence: TGTGCCAGCAGTTTATTACAGGGGGCGGGATACAATCAGCCCCAGCATTTT.

The rearrangement joins TRBV29-1 to TRBJ1-2, with D hard to call. CDR3 length: 12 residues. Per germline, CDR1 SQVTM and CDR2 ANQGSEA. The germline V and J ends were trimmed by 4 bases and 2 bases, with 8 bases remaining between them. Here the CDR3 DNA reads TGCAGCGTTGTAGTTAGAAACTATGGCTACACCTTC. Encoded protein: CSVVVRNYGYTF.